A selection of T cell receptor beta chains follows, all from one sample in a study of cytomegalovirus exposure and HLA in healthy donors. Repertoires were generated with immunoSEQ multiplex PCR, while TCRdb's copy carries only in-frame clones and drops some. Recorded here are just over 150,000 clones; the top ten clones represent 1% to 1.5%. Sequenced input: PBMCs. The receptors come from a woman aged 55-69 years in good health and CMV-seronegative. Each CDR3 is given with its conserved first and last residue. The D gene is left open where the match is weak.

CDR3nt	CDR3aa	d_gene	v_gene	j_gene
TGTGCCAGTAGTATGTGGGCTAGCACAGATACGCAGTATTTT	CASSMWASTDTQYF	.	TRBV19	TRBJ2-3
TGTGCCAGCAGTACAACAGGGGGCTACACTGAAGCTTTCTTT	CASSTTGGYTEAFF	TRBD1	TRBV27	TRBJ1-1
TGCAGCGCTGAATGGACTAGCGGTAACAATGAGCAGTTCTTC	CSAEWTSGNNEQFF	TRBD2	TRBV29-1	TRBJ2-1
TGTGCCTGGAGCCTTCAGGTGAACACTGAAGCTTTCTTT	CAWSLQVNTEAFF	.	TRBV30	TRBJ1-1
TGTGCCAGCTCGGCGGGGGGGGATCAGCCCCAGCATTTT	CASSAGGDQPQHF	.	TRBV18	TRBJ1-5
TGCGCCAGCAGCCCACATGATTACGGGGCTGGGGCCAACGTCCTGACTTTC	CASSPHDYGAGANVLTF	.	TRBV10-2	TRBJ2-6
TGTGCCAGCAGCTTATCAGGGCTTGATCAGCCCCAGCATTTT	CASSLSGLDQPQHF	.	TRBV7-9	TRBJ1-5
TGCGCCAGCGGAAGACAGGGCCACCCTGAAGCTTTCTTT	CASGRQGHPEAFF	TRBD1	TRBV10-2	TRBJ1-1
TGTGCCAGAAGACTAGCGGTATACAATGAGCAGTTCTTC	CARRLAVYNEQFF	TRBD2	TRBV5-3	TRBJ2-1
TGTGCCAGCAGCTTGTTCCGGGCAGGGTCTAATTCACCCCTCCACTTT	CASSLFRAGSNSPLHF	.	TRBV5-6	TRBJ1-6
TGTGCCAGCAGCTTAGGACAGGGGGGGTACGAGCAGTACTTC	CASSLGQGGYEQYF	TRBD1	TRBV7-9	TRBJ2-7
TGTGCCAGCACCCCAGGGGGCTTTGGAAACACCATATATTTT	CASTPGGFGNTIYF	TRBD1	TRBV9	TRBJ1-3
TGTGCCAGCAGCTTAAAGGGGGCGAACACTGAAGCTTTCTTT	CASSLKGANTEAFF	TRBD1	TRBV7-3	TRBJ1-1